The clone carrying this TCR beta chain was observed a few times. Its antigen is not known. These data come from a study of CD8 T cells in ankylosing spondylitis. Whole-study findings and limits: There were earlier reports of some motif variants in reactive arthritis synovial fluid and blood. Blood of patients with ankylosing spondylitis appeared to be characterized by a TCR beta motif of several highly homologous variants.

Each CDR3 protein is one row after TCRdb ran MiXCR on the 5' RACE reads. The sample carries 650,000 to 800,000 distinct CDR3 sequences, 15% to 20% recorded once. This CDR3 spans 15 amino acids. Trimming cost V 3 bases and J 2 bases; bases outside gene matches: 1. Germline CDR1 reads MNHEY; CDR2 reads SMNVEV (reference sequence). The chain has TRBV27 and TRBJ2-1; the match to TRBD1 covers 10 bases. This TCR derives from a male donor with ankylosing spondylitis. Sequencing input: blood, either unsorted or a sorted T cell fraction (not recorded which). Here the CDR3 reads CASSFGTGAYNEQFF. CDR3 DNA: TGTGCCAGCAGTTTCGGGACAGGGGCCTACAATGAGCAGTTCTTC.